This paragraph covers one T cell receptor beta chain sequence. This sample is drawn from a study of blood T cell repertoires in COVID-19. Study at large: The cDNA or gDNA used as material had been derived from T cells, B-cell-depleted T cells, or PBMCs.

The method was immunoSEQ multiplex PCR; TCRdb's version includes in-frame clones alone and lacks a portion of them. Among approximately 150,000 clones listed, approximately 90% were seen once. Recruited during active infection, patients (from Seattle) were subsequently followed longitudinally. The CDR3 covers 15 residues. Losses at the gene ends were 2 bases for V and 4 bases for J; bases not matched to a gene: 5. CDR1 is SGDLS and CDR2 is YYNGEE in the germline V gene. The specimen was peripheral blood. This chain uses TRBV9 with TRBJ2-2; 7 positions match TRBD2. This sequence originates from a man younger than 35 with COVID-19, enrolled during active disease. CDR3: CASSVGGSRTGELFF. In DNA, the CDR3 is TGTGCCAGCAGCGTCGGCGGGAGCCGCACCGGGGAGCTGTTTTTT.